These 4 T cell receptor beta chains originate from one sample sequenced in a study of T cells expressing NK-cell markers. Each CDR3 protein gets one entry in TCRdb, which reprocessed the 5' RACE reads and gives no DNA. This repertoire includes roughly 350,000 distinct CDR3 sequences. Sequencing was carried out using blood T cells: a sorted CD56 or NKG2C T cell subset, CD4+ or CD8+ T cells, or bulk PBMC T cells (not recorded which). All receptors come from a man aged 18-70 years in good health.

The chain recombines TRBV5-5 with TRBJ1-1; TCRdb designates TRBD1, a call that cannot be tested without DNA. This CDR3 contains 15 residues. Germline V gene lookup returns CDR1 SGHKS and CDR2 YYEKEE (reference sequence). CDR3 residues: CASSLFTRVNTEAFF. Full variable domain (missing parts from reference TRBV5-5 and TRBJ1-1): DAGVTQSPTHLIKTRGQQVTLRCSPISGHKSVSWYQQVLGQGPQFIFQYYEKEERGRGNFPDRFSARQFPNYSSELNVNALLLGDSALYLCASSLFTRVNTEAFFGQGTRLTVV.

The chain's CDR3 is CASSQGVLGLATNQETQYF. The V gene is TRBV3-1, the J gene TRBJ2-5; as DNA is missing, the TRBD2 call by TCRdb cannot be tested. The CDR3 has 19 amino acids. Per the germline V gene, CDR1 is LGHDT and CDR2 is YNNKEL (reference sequence).

The CDR3 is CASSQDTLAGDNEQFF. The rearrangement joins TRBV4-2 to TRBJ2-1; TCRdb's assignment of TRBD2 cannot be checked, as there is no DNA. CDR1 is LGHNA, CDR2 YNFKEQ, per germline. This CDR3 is 16 amino acids long.

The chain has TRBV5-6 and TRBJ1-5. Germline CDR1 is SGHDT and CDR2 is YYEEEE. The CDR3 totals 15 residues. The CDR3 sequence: CASSRLRTPNQPQHF. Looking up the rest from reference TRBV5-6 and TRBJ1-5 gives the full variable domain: DAGVTQSPTHLIKTRGQQVTLRCSPKSGHDTVSWYQQALGQGPQFIFQYYEEEERQRGNFPDRFSGHQFPNYSSELNVNALLLGDSALYLCASSRLRTPNQPQHFGDGTRLSIL.